This T cell receptor (beta chain) was identified in a study of CD8 T cells in Susac syndrome. Notes on the study in general: A relatively small number of individuals underwent TCR sequencing and HLA analysis.

Sequencing targeted TCR beta in T cells from blood (CD8+ and CD4+). CD8+ and CD4+ T cells were negatively isolated; TEMRA cells were FACS-enriched. An input of roughly 0.45 to 1 ug of RNA was subjected to reverse transcription using random hexamers. TCR beta CDR3 was amplified by immunoSEQ covering 54 Vbeta and 13 Jbeta. TCRdb reanalysed the immunoSEQ multiplex PCR reads using MiXCR and keeps one entry per CDR3 protein. The sample lists approximately 120,000 distinct CDR3 sequences, around nine tenths occurring once. Germline loops: CDR1 SGHTA, CDR2 FQGNSA. V lost 5 bases to trimming and J lost 0 bases; unmatched junction nucleotides: 3. The CDR3 runs to 15 residues. Worth noting for this clonotype: Its antigen remains unknown.

The sample taken for sequencing was CD8+ T cells from PBMCs. This receptor was obtained from a human donor with multiple sclerosis. This chain uses TRBV7-2 with TRBJ2-7, with 11 nucleotides matching TRBD2. CDR3 nucleotides: TGTGCCAGCAGCCCGACTAGCGGGAACTCCTACGAGCAGTACTTC. Translated: CASSPTSGNSYEQYF. The full variable domain, its missing parts supplied by reference TRBV7-2 and TRBJ2-7, is GAGVSQSPSNKVTEKGKDVELRCDPISGHTALYWYRQSLGQGLEFLIYFQGNSAPDKSGLPSDRFSAERTGGSVSTLTIQRTQQEDSAVYLCASSPTSGNSYEQYFGPGTRLTVT.